A selection of T cell receptor beta chains follows, all from one sample in a study of blood T cell repertoires in COVID-19. The assay was immunoSEQ multiplex PCR, and TCRdb's table has in-frame clones only and misses some. The table records fewer than 150,000 clones, 75% to 90% of them present only once. Sequences were obtained from peripheral blood. All receptors derive from a woman in her fifties or sixties who had recovered from COVID-19. Each CDR3 is given with its conserved first and last residue. The order of the fields is D gene, clone size, J gene, V gene, CDR3 DNA, CDR3 protein. D genes are given only for firm matches. Clone size is given for some rows only: seen once, a few or many times, or a class if the clone is expanded.

TRBD2 | - | TRBJ2-1 | TRBV25-1 | TGTGCCAGCGGGCGGAGCGGGGGCCAATACAATGAGCAGTTCTTC | CASGRSGGQYNEQFF
TRBD1 | - | TRBJ2-7 | TRBV4-2 | TGTGCCAGCAGCCAAGAGGGACAGAAAACCTTCGAGCAGTACTTC | CASSQEGQKTFEQYF
TRBD1 | few | TRBJ1-1 | TRBV28 | TGTGCCACCAGGGGGCCCAACACTGAAGCTTTCTTT | CATRGPNTEAFF
TRBD1 | - | TRBJ2-1 | TRBV7-3 | TGTGCCAGCAGCTTAGGACAGGGGAGCAATGAGCAGTTCTTC | CASSLGQGSNEQFF
- | once | TRBJ1-5 | TRBV19 | TGTGCCAGTAGTACCAGGGTCAGGCAGCCCCAGCATTTT | CASSTRVRQPQHF
- | - | TRBJ1-5 | TRBV24-1 | TGTGCCACCAGTGATATTAACCCAGGTCAGCCCCAGCATTTT | CATSDINPGQPQHF
- | - | TRBJ2-3 | TRBV7-9 | TGTGCCAGCAGCTTACGTCGTGAGGGAGATACGCAGTATTTT | CASSLRREGDTQYF
TRBD1 | - | TRBJ1-5 | TRBV6-1 | TGTGCCAGCACCGAGACAGGGCGCGTTAATCAGCCCCAGCATTTT | CASTETGRVNQPQHF
- | - | TRBJ2-5 | TRBV19 | TGTGCCAGTAGTGCTACTAGTCTAGAGACCCAGTACTTC | CASSATSLETQYF
- | - | TRBJ2-7 | TRBV24-1 | TGTGCCACCAGTGATGGGACACCAAACGAGCAGTACTTC | CATSDGTPNEQYF
- | few | TRBJ1-5 | TRBV6-1 | TGTGCCAGCAGTGAGACGGGTTATAGCAATCAGCCCCAGCATTTT | CASSETGYSNQPQHF
- | - | TRBJ2-6 | TRBV10-3 | TGTGCCATCAGTCCAGGGTCTGGGGCCAACGTCCTGACTTTC | CAISPGSGANVLTF
- | - | TRBJ2-2 | TRBV7-2 | TGTGCCAGCAGCTTAGTGGGAGCGAACACCGGGGAGCTGTTTTTT | CASSLVGANTGELFF
- | - | TRBJ1-1 | TRBV29-1 | TGCAGCGCCGACAGGAAAGCCATGAACACTGAAGCTTTCTTT | CSADRKAMNTEAFF
TRBD2 | - | TRBJ2-1 | TRBV27 | TGTGCCAGCAGTTCCCCCGGGGTCGGGAGGAATGAGCAGTTCTTC | CASSSPGVGRNEQFF
TRBD1 | - | TRBJ1-2 | TRBV7-8 | TGTGCCAGCAGCCGAGCTCAAGGGGGCAATCCAAGCTATGGCTACACCTTC | CASSRAQGGNPSYGYTF
TRBD1 | - | TRBJ2-2 | TRBV6-6 | TGTGCCAGCAGTTACCTAACAGGGGGGAACACCGGGGAGCTGTTTTTT | CASSYLTGGNTGELFF
TRBD2 | - | TRBJ2-7 | TRBV7-2 | TGTGCCAGCAGCTATGGGGGGGTAGGATCCTACGAGCAGTACTTC | CASSYGGVGSYEQYF
- | once | TRBJ2-5 | TRBV7-9 | TGTGCCAGCAGCCCCAGATCTGGGGCGCAAGAGACCCAGTACTTC | CASSPRSGAQETQYF
- | - | TRBJ2-1 | TRBV29-1 | TGCAGCGTCACCCCCCAGGGGAACAATGAGCAGTTCTTC | CSVTPQGNNEQFF
TRBD2 | - | TRBJ2-3 | TRBV2 | TGTGCCAGCAGTGCAGCCGGGGGGGCCCTAGATACGCAGTATTTT | CASSAAGGALDTQYF
- | - | TRBJ2-2 | TRBV19 | TGTGCCAGCAAGGACTCTTTGGGTGGGGAGCTGTTTTTT | CASKDSLGGELFF